This entry concerns a single T cell receptor beta chain. Libraries were prepared by immunoSEQ multiplex PCR; TCRdb keeps only in-frame clonotypes and omits some of them. The sample has 45,000 to 65,000 clones, 85% to 95% seen once. The data derive from a study of T cell changes during pregnancy in multiple sclerosis. The CDR3 sequence is 16 residues long. In germline, CDR1 is MGHDK, CDR2 SYGVNS. V shed 3 bases, J shed 5 bases, and the junction held 9 bases outside the gene matches. The chain combines TRBV25-1 with TRBJ2-2; 7 nucleotides align to TRBD2. The source material was CD8+ T cells from peripheral blood mononuclear cells, sampled in the third trimester of pregnancy. This TCR derives from a female donor with multiple sclerosis, enrolled in a pregnancy study. CDR3 DNA: TGTGCCAGCAGTGACCCCTTTGGGGGGGGGACCGGGGAGCTGTTTTTT. Translated, it gives CASSDPFGGGTGELFF.